These 28 T cell receptor beta chains were all obtained from the same sample, sequenced in a study of cytomegalovirus exposure and HLA in healthy donors. A multiplex PCR was run with 60 Vbeta primers and 13 Jbeta primers. Sequencing used immunoSEQ multiplex PCR; TCRdb keeps in-frame clones, though not all of them. The table records some 190,000 clones, more than 80% of them present only once. Sequencing used PBMCs. The receptors here all came from a male donor in good health and CMV-seronegative.

This sequence joins TRBV30 and TRBJ2-3; 10 bases line up with TRBD1. CDR1 is GTSNPN and CDR2 is SVGIG in the germline V gene (reference sequence). V shed 1 base and J 8 bases; nucleotides not matched to a gene: 12. This CDR3 spans 16 amino acids. The CDR3 DNA reads TGTGCCTGGAGTGCATCGGGACAGGGGCCGAAGGCTACGCAGTATTTT. Protein product: CAWSASGQGPKATQYF.

The chain is built from TRBV7-2 and TRBJ2-7; 9 bases map to TRBD1. CDR3 length: 16 residues. V lost 1 base, J lost 4 bases, and 8 bases stayed unmatched. Germline CDR1 SGHTA, CDR2 FQGNSA. CDR3: CASSLDPPGQGYEQYF. CDR3 nucleotides: TGTGCCAGCAGCTTAGATCCTCCGGGACAGGGTTACGAGCAGTACTTC.

A few counts support this clone. The rearrangement links TRBV6-5 to TRBJ1-1; D gene uncertain. V lost 6 bases and J lost 5, with 16 bases in between. Germline V CDR1 and CDR2: MNHEY, SVGAGI. The CDR3 loop spans 14 amino acids. The CDR3 DNA reads TGTGCCAGCAGCCCAGTTTTGAGCGGGACTGAAGCTTTCTTT. Translating it yields CASSPVLSGTEAFF.

This clone was observed a handful of times. The J gene is TRBJ1-1, the V gene TRBV25-1, with a tentative D call TRBD1 (5 bases). Germline loops: CDR1 MGHDK, CDR2 SYGVNS. Trimming pared 4 bases from V and 0 bases from J, leaving 9 bases between. This CDR3 spans 14 amino acids. This CDR3 is CASSVPGMNTEAFF. The CDR3 region has the DNA TGTGCCAGCAGTGTACCAGGGATGAACACTGAAGCTTTCTTT.

The CDR3 protein is CAWSVSGTARGKTQYF. CDR3 coding DNA: TGTGCCTGGAGTGTTAGCGGGACAGCTAGAGGGAAGACCCAGTACTTC. The V call is TRBV30, the J call TRBJ2-5; perhaps TRBD2 as D (8 bases). The germline CDR1 and CDR2 sequences are GTSNPN and SVGIG (reference sequence). The CDR3 is 16 residues long. V dropped 0 bases and J dropped 6 bases, with 20 bases sitting between them.

The CDR3 DNA sequence: TGTGCCATCAGACTCCGGGACAGGGACACTGAAGCTTTCTTT. It codes for CAIRLRDRDTEAFF. The V gene is TRBV10-3, the J gene TRBJ1-1, with TRBD1 matching 9 bases. Trimming took 6 bases from V and 3 from J; bases not matched to a gene: 5. Germline V gives CDR1 ENHRY, CDR2 SYGVKD. CDR3 length equals 14 residues.

This clone has more than one count but fewer than ten. The rearrangement joins TRBV5-1 to TRBJ2-7; tentative D call: TRBD1 (5 bases). Trimming took 0 bases from V and 7 from J, leaving 14 bases between them. Germline V CDR1 and CDR2: SGHRS, YFSETQ. This CDR3 spans 14 amino acids. The CDR3 bases are TGCGCCAGCAGCTTGGCCATAGGACACGGGGAGCAGTACTTC. Translated: CASSLAIGHGEQYF.

V usage is TRBV19 and J usage is TRBJ2-5, with TRBD2 as a possible D gene (6 bases). The V gene's germline CDR1 is LNHDA and CDR2 SQIVND (reference sequence). V lost 7 bases and J 2 bases, leaving 14 bases between the germline ends. The length of the CDR3 is 14 residues. DNA for the CDR3: TGTGCCAGTACCCCCCGGGGGATACAAGAGACCCAGTACTTC. This codes for CASTPRGIQETQYF.

J is TRBJ1-5 and V is TRBV4-2; D call uncertain. V shed 4 bases and J shed 4 bases, with 8 bases lying between them. The CDR3 is made up of 13 amino acids. The germline V gene encodes CDR1 LGHNA and CDR2 YNFKEQ. The DNA for the CDR3 is TGTGCCAGCAGCCGCGGCCGGAATCAGCCCCAGCATTTT. As protein: CASSRGRNQPQHF.

This clone was observed a handful of times. The V call is TRBV6-6, the J call TRBJ2-7; a possible D gene is TRBD2 (5 bases). Trimming removed 6 bases at V and 5 bases at J, with 11 bases between. The CDR3 runs to 12 residues. CDR1 is MNHNY, CDR2 SVGAGI, per germline (reference sequence). The DNA of the CDR3 is TGTGCCAGCAGGGCCCTCGGGGACGAGCAGTACTTC. This gives the protein CASRALGDEQYF.

This chain uses TRBV9 with TRBJ2-3; the D gene is possibly TRBD2 (5 bases). Trimming cost V 1 base and J 2 bases, with 14 bases left between them. The germline V gene encodes CDR1 SGDLS and CDR2 YYNGEE. This CDR3 is built from 16 residues. The CDR3 DNA reads TGTGCCAGCAGCGTAACCCCCGGGGTGATCACAGATACGCAGTATTTT. This codes for CASSVTPGVITDTQYF.

This sequence joins TRBV9 and TRBJ2-7; 12 positions match TRBD2. This CDR3 is 15 amino acids long. Losses at the gene ends were 0 bases for V and 7 bases for J; bases not matched to a gene: 5. CDR1 is SGDLS, CDR2 YYNGEE, per germline. The CDR3 region is CASSVGDGLAGEQYF. The CDR3 region has the DNA TGTGCCAGCAGCGTAGGGGACGGACTAGCGGGGGAGCAGTACTTC.

Written as DNA, the CDR3 is TGTGCCAGCAGTGATCCTAGCAAAAGCAATGAGCAGTTCTTC. This sequence encodes CASSDPSKSNEQFF. The V call is TRBV6-1, the J call TRBJ2-1, with D perhaps matching TRBD2 (5 bases). CDR3 size: 14 residues. V dropped 3 bases and J dropped 6 bases, with 12 bases sitting between them. Germline CDR1 is MNHNS and CDR2 is SASEGT.

This clone was detected only once. The V gene is TRBV25-1, the J gene TRBJ2-3; 7 bases are shared with TRBD2. Germline CDR1 MGHDK, CDR2 SYGVNS. The CDR3 is 15 amino acids. CDR3: CHIGGRARGTDTQYF. Written as DNA, the CDR3 is TGTCACATAGGTGGGAGGGCCCGGGGCACAGATACGCAGTATTTT.

This clone showed up just once. The V gene is TRBV5-6, the J gene TRBJ2-1; D gene uncertain. The CDR3 runs to 16 residues. In germline, CDR1 is SGHDT, CDR2 YYEEEE. V was pared by 1 base and J by 4 bases, with 15 bases between. In DNA form, the CDR3 reads TGTGCCAGCAGCTTGAGAGACGCCTGGGCTTACAATGAGCAGTTCTTC. Its translation: CASSLRDAWAYNEQFF. Filled out from reference TRBV5-6 and TRBJ2-1, the complete variable domain reads DAGVTQSPTHLIKTRGQQVTLRCSPKSGHDTVSWYQQALGQGPQFIFQYYEEEERQRGNFPDRFSGHQFPNYSSELNVNALLLGDSALYLCASSLRDAWAYNEQFFGPGTRLTVL.

CDR3 region: CASSPRGRDGEAFF. The CDR3 DNA follows: TGTGCCAGCTCACCACGCGGCAGGGATGGGGAAGCTTTCTTT. This chain links TRBV18 with TRBJ1-1, with D possibly being TRBD1 (5 bases). CDR1 and CDR2 (germline): KGHSH, LQKENI. Deletions cut 1 base from V and 8 bases from J, with 14 bases between. The CDR3 covers 14 residues.

This chain joins TRBV6-5 and TRBJ2-7, with a weak D call TRBD2 (5 bases). The CDR3 runs to 15 residues. The germline V gene encodes CDR1 MNHEY and CDR2 SVGAGI. V was trimmed by 0 bases and J by 2 bases, leaving 11 bases between them. Here the CDR3 reads CASSYSRGSPYEQYF. As DNA, the CDR3 is TGTGCCAGCAGTTACTCACGGGGTTCGCCCTACGAGCAGTACTTC.

J is TRBJ2-2 and V is TRBV5-1; the D is unclear. Germline CDR1 and CDR2: SGHRS and YFSETQ. The CDR3 runs to 15 residues. V shed 4 bases and J shed 5 bases, with 15 bases lying between them. Here the CDR3 DNA reads TGCGCCAGCAGCCAGGAACTCGACCAGACCGGGGAGCTGTTTTTT. It specifies CASSQELDQTGELFF.

The chain combines TRBV19 with TRBJ2-7; TRBD1 matches 8 bases. The trim removed 6 bases at V and 4 bases at J, leaving 8 bases unmatched. The length of the CDR3 is 14 residues. Germline-derived CDR1 and CDR2 are LNHDA and SQIVND (reference sequence). CDR3: CASRSRDRGYEQYF. CDR3 nucleotides: TGTGCCAGTAGATCCCGAGACAGGGGTTACGAGCAGTACTTC.

The genes are TRBV7-9 and TRBJ2-2; possible D gene TRBD2, 7 bases. The V end was cut by 5 bases, the J end by 3 bases, with 19 bases between. There are 17 residues in the CDR3. Germline CDR1 reads SEHNR; CDR2 reads FQNEAQ (reference sequence). The chain's CDR3 is CASSTDYREGYTGELFF. CDR3 in DNA: TGTGCCAGCAGCACTGACTACAGGGAGGGTTACACCGGGGAGCTGTTTTTT.

V is TRBV5-5 and J is TRBJ2-7; D unresolved. Germline CDR1 is SGHKS and CDR2 is YYEKEE (reference sequence). The CDR3 length is 13 residues. V was trimmed by 1 base and J by 2 bases, leaving 7 bases between them. CDR3 in amino acids: CASSLLGTYEQYF. CDR3 coding DNA: TGTGCCAGCAGCTTGCTAGGTACCTACGAGCAGTACTTC.

The chain links TRBV5-1 to TRBJ2-3, with D possibly matching TRBD1 (5 bases). The CDR3 runs 16 residues. Germline assignment: CDR1 SGHRS and CDR2 YFSETQ. Trimming took off 4 bases at V and 4 bases at J, with 19 bases between the two ends. CDR3 amino acids: CASSPRQNPGPDTQYF. The CDR3 DNA is TGCGCCAGCAGCCCGCGACAGAATCCAGGCCCAGATACGCAGTATTTT.

The J gene is TRBJ1-5, the V gene TRBV28; TRBD1 is a possible D gene (6 bases). The length of the CDR3 is 16 residues. Trimming cost V 6 bases and J 1 base, with 16 bases left between them. CDR1 is MDHEN, CDR2 SYDVKM, per germline. The CDR3 region has the DNA TGTGCCAGCAGCCGGGAGGGGGGGGGAAGCAATCAGCCCCAGCATTTT. Its translation is CASSREGGGSNQPQHF.

This chain joins TRBV27 and TRBJ2-7, with TRBD1 identical over 9 bases. This CDR3 has 15 residues. CDR1 MNHEY and CDR2 SMNVEV come from the germline V gene (reference sequence). The trim removed 2 bases at V and 5 bases at J, leaving 7 bases unmatched. CDR3 protein: CASSLIGTGRNEQYF. The CDR3 DNA reads TGTGCCAGCAGTTTAATTGGGACAGGGCGCAACGAGCAGTACTTC.

This chain joins TRBV9 and TRBJ1-2; D might be TRBD1 (5 bases). The CDR3 length is 10 residues. V gave up 3 bases and J gave up 8 bases, with 5 bases separating them. CDR1 and CDR2 (germline): SGDLS, YYNGEE. CDR3 in DNA: TGTGCCAGCAGCGGGACAGGCTACACCTTC. It yields the protein CASSGTGYTF.

The V gene is TRBV6-5, the J gene TRBJ2-2; TRBD1 matches 11 bases. The V gene end was trimmed by 2 bases and the J gene end by 6 bases; junction bases not matched to a gene: 2. The V gene's germline CDR1 is MNHEY and CDR2 SVGAGI. There are 15 residues in the CDR3. The CDR3 here is CASSYRTGGPGELFF. CDR3 bases: TGTGCCAGCAGTTACCGGACAGGGGGCCCCGGGGAGCTGTTTTTT.

The V call is TRBV5-4, the J call TRBJ2-6; TRBD1 might be the D (6 bases). V lost 1 base and J lost 3, with 8 bases in between. CDR3 length equals 15 residues. Germline V gene lookup returns CDR1 SGHNT and CDR2 YYREEE (reference sequence). The CDR3 DNA sequence: TGTGCCAGCAGCTTGTCAGGGGTTGGGGCCAACGTCCTGACTTTC. This sequence encodes CASSLSGVGANVLTF.

This CDR3 reads CASSSGTANMNTEAFF. The CDR3 coding sequence is TGTGCCAGCAGCTCCGGGACAGCAAACATGAACACTGAAGCTTTCTTT. The V gene is TRBV11-3, the J gene TRBJ1-1; 7 nucleotides align to TRBD1. This CDR3 is built from 16 residues. Germline values: CDR1 SGHNT, CDR2 YENEEA. With 4 bases clipped from V and 0 bases from J, the junction kept 8 bases outside the gene matches.